This T cell receptor (beta chain) stems from a study of blood T cell repertoires in COVID-19. The CDR3 is 16 residues long. Germline V gives CDR1 MDHEN, CDR2 SYDVKM. Trimming at V came to 5 bases and at J to 4 bases, leaving 8 bases not matched to a gene. Cohorts were determined from participant-reported clinical history. A COVID-19 case had been met by exposed participants during the 2 weeks before study entry. Method: immunoSEQ multiplex PCR; TCRdb's copy keeps in-frame clones and lacks some. In the table there are 280,000 or so clones, roughly 86% of which are singletons. The gene calls are TRBV28 and TRBJ1-5, with 10 bases lining up with TRBD1. The clonotype comes from a woman between 50 and 59 years old who had been exposed to COVID-19. Sequencing was done on a sample of PBMCs or T cells enriched from blood (not recorded which). CDR3 sequence reads: CASSLRPGQGNQPQHF. The CDR3, as DNA: TGTGCCAGCAGTCTCAGGCCGGGACAGGGGAATCAGCCCCAGCATTTT.